This TCR beta chain was retrieved from a study of blood T cell repertoires in COVID-19. Study as a whole: Sample material is recorded as cDNA or gDNA derived from T cells, B-cell-depleted T cells, or PBMCs.

V was clipped by 8 bases and J by 4 bases, with 11 bases between them. The CDR3 extends over 12 amino acids. Germline CDR1 MNHEY, CDR2 SVGAGI. Sequencing used immunoSEQ multiplex PCR; TCRdb keeps in-frame clones, though not all of them. Of 100,000 or so clones listed, more than 70% are singletons. This TCR was sampled from a human donor in a cohort sampled during active COVID-19. The specimen sequenced was peripheral blood. This chain joins TRBV6-5 and TRBJ2-5; TRBD2 might be the D (6 bases). This CDR3 reads CASPTGGETQYF. Written as DNA, the CDR3 is TGTGCCAGCCCTACCGGGGGAGAGACCCAGTACTTC.